This T cell receptor beta chain is drawn from a study of blood T cells in healthy people across ages. Study-wide results and limits: From one million sequenced T cells, diversity estimates were lower bounds. The unsorted PBMCs prevented any conclusive comparison of naive versus antigen-experienced cells.

This clonotype was counted between two and nine times. Its antigen is unknown. PCR was performed a second time for roughly 7 to 11 cycles using a sample-barcoded 5' primer and a J-beta primer mix. Using its own MiXCR run on the 5' RACE reads, TCRdb lists one record per CDR3 protein. The sample lists 600,000 to 1,000,000 distinct CDR3 sequences; just under 25% were seen once. The germline gives CDR1 MNHEY, CDR2 SMNVEV (reference sequence). This CDR3 comprises 16 residues. With V trimmed by 5 bases and J by 0 bases, 2 bases remained unmatched. Extracted total RNA amounted to at least 5 micrograms for each sample. Separately, the same data were catalogued under a study of T cells of mothers and their children. From that second work: Related and unrelated pairs show TCR recombination output that thymic selection shapes similarly.

This clonotype originated in a boy under 18 in good health. Material for sequencing was blood. The chain combines TRBV27 with TRBJ2-6; 9 bases are a match to TRBD1. CDR3 amino acids: CASSVTGGSGANVLTF. CDR3 bases: TGTGCCAGCAGTGTGACAGGGGGCTCTGGGGCCAACGTCCTGACTTTC.